This T cell receptor beta chain was documented in a study of T cells in narcolepsy. Study information: Donors had narcolepsy type 1 or type 2, or were healthy controls.

Findings and limits, study-wide: Comparing one patient's CSF and blood CD4+ clonotypes highlighted HCRT- and TRIB2-specific autoreactive clonotypes. Some memory CD4+ repertoires had no autoreactive clone sequences. Healthy controls reportedly lacked the autoreactive clonotypes serially found in patients' blood.

Of note for this clone: Its cognate antigen is unknown. The sample contains more than one DNA sequence encoding this CDR3.

The method was immunoSEQ multiplex PCR; TCRdb's version includes in-frame clones alone and lacks a portion of them. The sample has around 24,000 clones, about four fifths seen once. The clonotype comes from a human donor in good health. Material for sequencing was memory (CD45RA-) CD4+ T cells from blood.

The CDR3 loop is CAWTGQVTDEQYF. The CDR3 bases are TGTGCCTGGACCGGACAAGTAACCGACGAGCAGTACTTC. This chain connects TRBV30 to TRBJ2-7; perhaps TRBD1 as D (5 bases). Germline V gives CDR1 GTSNPN, CDR2 SVGIG (reference sequence). V was shortened by 4 bases and J by 5 bases, with 15 bases between the two germline ends. The CDR3 covers 13 residues.